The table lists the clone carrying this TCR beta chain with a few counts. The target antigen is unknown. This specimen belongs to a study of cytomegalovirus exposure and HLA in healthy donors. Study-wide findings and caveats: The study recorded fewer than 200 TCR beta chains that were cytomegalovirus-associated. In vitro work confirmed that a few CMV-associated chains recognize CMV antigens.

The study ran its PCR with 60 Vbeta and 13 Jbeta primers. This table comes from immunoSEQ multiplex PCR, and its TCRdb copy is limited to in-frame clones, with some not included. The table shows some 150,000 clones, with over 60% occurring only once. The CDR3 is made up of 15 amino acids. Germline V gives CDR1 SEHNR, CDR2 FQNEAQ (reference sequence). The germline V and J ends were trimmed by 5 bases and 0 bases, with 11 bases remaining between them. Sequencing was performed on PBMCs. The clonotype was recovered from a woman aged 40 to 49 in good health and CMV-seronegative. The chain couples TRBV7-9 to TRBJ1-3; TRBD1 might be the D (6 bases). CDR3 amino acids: CASSVGQSSGNTIYF. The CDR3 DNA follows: TGTGCCAGCAGCGTAGGACAGTCCTCTGGAAACACCATATATTTT.